This paragraph covers one TCR beta chain sequence. This clone was counted a single time. The antigen this receptor binds is unknown. The sample holds no much larger clone one base away, and base qualities are not on file. Including cysteine and phenylalanine, the CDR3 has 15 amino acids. Kept here is only the CDR3 DNA, which spans 45 bases and is read in frame from base 1. Germline trimming: 3 bases from V, 4 bases from J; junction bases outside gene matches: 5. CDR1 and CDR2 are read off the germline V gene as SGHVS and FQNEAQ. In Seattle, one collaborating source enrolled patients while the infection was active and tracked those patients longitudinally over the course of disease. Collaborating institutions collected whole blood in K2EDTA tubes following their own protocols. Collaborator samples were shipped for TCRbeta analysis as frozen whole blood, isolated PBMCs, or DNA extracted from either sample type.

The immunoSEQ Assay, a bias-controlled multiplex PCR, was used to amplify TCRbeta CDR3 regions from genomic DNA. The original pipeline was this. Within the assay, amplification of reference gene primers was used to estimate how many nucleated cells each sample contained. Sequence reads were collapsed and filtered to measure the absolute abundance of every unique TCRbeta CDR3 rearrangement. For each sample, productive Simpson clonality was calculated as the square root of Simpson's diversity index across productive rearrangements. As stored in TCRdb, this immuneACCESS dataset retains in-frame rearrangements with V and J assigned. A fraction of the clones does not appear; measured against another copy, unresolved V genes explain less than half of the discrepancy, and the remainder lacks a known reason. V and J calls plus clone size are reproduced from that table; the DNA served to infer D and trimming. In this sample the table shows 150,000 or so clones, about 88% of which occur a single time. Under 0.65% of the sample comes from the top ten.

This sample was included in a study of blood T cell repertoires in COVID-19 (TCRdb year 2020). Looking at the study overall: Samples from collaborators originated in the United States, Italy and Spain and spanned both the acute and convalescent phases of COVID-19. The repertoires were released in a freely available public database intended as a resource for research on the immune response to SARS-CoV-2. The prospective study material was composed of cDNA or gDNA derived from T cells, B-cell-depleted T cells, or PBMCs. Nearly every sample came with metadata listing a de-identified subject ID, COVID-19 status, age in years and sex. Subjects who had been exposed to COVID-19, were actively infected with it, or had recovered from it provided the deeply sampled blood TCRbeta repertoires that made up the dataset. The samples were drawn from two sources: the first 160 participants of the ongoing ImmuneRACE study, and some 1,300 subjects contributed by 6 global collaborators. HLA class I and class II types, where available, came from metadata supplied by the sample provider rather than from assay-based typing.

Study-wide findings and limitations: Clinical and demographic metadata were provided uncurated, with the amount varying by source and participant.

The TCR was taken from a man in his 60s with COVID-19, enrolled during active disease. Source material: peripheral blood. The sequence joins TRBV7-8 to TRBJ1-4; 7 bases in between match TRBD1. DNA sequence: TGTGCCAGCAGCTTTCCAGGGGGAGTTAATGAAAAACTGTTTTTT. Its protein is CASSFPGGVNEKLFF. Reference TRBV7-8 and TRBJ1-4 proteins supply the regions before and after the CDR3; the full variable domain is: GAGVSQSPRYKVAKRGQDVALRCDPISGHVSLFWYQQALGQGPEFLTYFQNEAQLDKSGLPSDRFFAERPEGSVSTLKIQRTQQEDSAVYLCASSFPGGVNEKLFFGSGTQLSVL.